The 9 T cell receptor beta chains given below trace back to one sample, sequenced in a study of blood T cell repertoires in COVID-19. Some clones are missing from TCRdb's copy, which holds only in-frame ones; the method was immunoSEQ multiplex PCR. Of under 75,000 clones listed, around four fifths are singletons. What was sequenced was peripheral blood. These receptors all stem from a woman in her seventies with acute or convalescent COVID-19.

The chain employs TRBV10-1 and TRBJ2-7; weak D call: TRBD1 (5 bases). The CDR3 runs 16 residues. Germline CDR1 is WNHNN and CDR2 is SYGVQD (reference sequence). Trimming took 0 bases from V and 1 from J, leaving 13 bases between them. This CDR3 reads CASSESKGHQSYEQYF. The CDR3 bases are TGCGCCAGCAGTGAGTCGAAAGGACATCAGTCCTACGAGCAGTACTTC.

The DNA of the CDR3 is TGCGCCAGCAGCGTTCTAGCGGGCTTGGGTAATGAGCAGTTCTTC. It encodes CASSVLAGLGNEQFF. The V gene is TRBV5-1, the J gene TRBJ2-1, with 8 bases matching TRBD2. Germline CDR1 SGHRS, CDR2 YFSETQ. There are 15 residues in the CDR3. J was trimmed by 7 bases and V by 4 bases; bases with no gene match: 10.

This sequence joins TRBV29-1 and TRBJ2-1, with D perhaps matching TRBD2 (6 bases). This CDR3 is 14 amino acids long. The germline gives CDR1 SQVTM, CDR2 ANQGSEA. Trimming pared 2 bases from V and 1 base from J, leaving 9 bases between. The CDR3: CSVEWGTSYNEQFF. For the CDR3, the DNA is TGCAGCGTTGAATGGGGGACTTCCTACAATGAGCAGTTCTTC.

The chain recombines TRBV10-3 with TRBJ1-2; 10 bases fit TRBD1. This CDR3 has 15 amino acids. Trimming took 7 bases from V and 4 from J; bases not matched to a gene: 9. Germline loops: CDR1 ENHRY, CDR2 SYGVKD. CDR3 sequence reads: CAINLGQGVGYGYTF. The CDR3 bases are TGTGCCATCAACCTTGGACAGGGGGTTGGCTATGGCTACACCTTC.

The rearrangement uses TRBV19 and TRBJ2-3; weak D call: TRBD2 (6 bases). V lost 1 base to trimming and J lost 2 bases, with 10 bases between them. Germline V gene data show CDR1 as LNHDA and CDR2 as SQIVND (reference sequence). This CDR3 is 15 amino acids long. The CDR3 region has the DNA TGTGCCAGTAGTATAGCTCCGGGGGACACAGATACGCAGTATTTT. Protein product: CASSIAPGDTDTQYF.

The chain combines TRBV11-1 with TRBJ2-4; D is perhaps TRBD2 (6 bases). The CDR3 runs 14 residues. CDR1 is SGHAT, CDR2 FQDESV, per germline (reference sequence). The CDR3: CGGGADKAKNIQYF. The CDR3 bases are TGTGGTGGAGGGGCCGATAAAGCCAAAAACATTCAGTACTTC. Using reference TRBV11-1 and TRBJ2-4 for the parts outside the CDR3, the full variable domain is EAEVAQSPRYKITEKSQAVAFWCDPISGHATLYWYRQILGQGPELLVQFQDESVVDDSQLPKDRFSAERLKGVDSTLKIQPAELGDSAMYLCGGGADKAKNIQYFGAGTRLSVL.

V is TRBV9 and J is TRBJ2-5; D might be TRBD1 (6 bases). CDR3 size: 16 residues. Germline-derived CDR1 and CDR2 are SGDLS and YYNGEE. Between the trimmed V and J ends, which lost 0 bases and 4 bases, there was a span of 16 bases. The CDR3 nucleotides are TGTGCCAGCAGCGTAGATATAACAGGGAAAGGAGAGACCCAGTACTTC. This codes for CASSVDITGKGETQYF.

This clone was recorded a few times. The chain combines TRBV18 with TRBJ2-1; possibly TRBD2 for D (6 bases). The CDR3 runs 13 residues. CDR1 and CDR2 from the germline V gene are KGHSH and LQKENI. With 2 bases removed from V and 6 bases from J, the gap between germline ends came to 8 bases. CDR3 sequence: CASSPGTSNEQFF. CDR3 in DNA: TGTGCCAGCTCACCAGGGACTTCCAATGAGCAGTTCTTC.

J is TRBJ2-3 and V is TRBV6-6; TRBD1 agrees at 11 bases. The junction had 5 bases not matched to a gene; V was cut back by 3 bases and J by 6 bases. CDR1 MNHNY and CDR2 SVGAGI come from the germline V gene (reference sequence). The CDR3 is 15 amino acids. CDR3 loop: CASSYGTGGLDTQYF. CDR3 nucleotide sequence: TGTGCCAGCAGTTATGGGACAGGGGGGTTGGATACGCAGTATTTT.